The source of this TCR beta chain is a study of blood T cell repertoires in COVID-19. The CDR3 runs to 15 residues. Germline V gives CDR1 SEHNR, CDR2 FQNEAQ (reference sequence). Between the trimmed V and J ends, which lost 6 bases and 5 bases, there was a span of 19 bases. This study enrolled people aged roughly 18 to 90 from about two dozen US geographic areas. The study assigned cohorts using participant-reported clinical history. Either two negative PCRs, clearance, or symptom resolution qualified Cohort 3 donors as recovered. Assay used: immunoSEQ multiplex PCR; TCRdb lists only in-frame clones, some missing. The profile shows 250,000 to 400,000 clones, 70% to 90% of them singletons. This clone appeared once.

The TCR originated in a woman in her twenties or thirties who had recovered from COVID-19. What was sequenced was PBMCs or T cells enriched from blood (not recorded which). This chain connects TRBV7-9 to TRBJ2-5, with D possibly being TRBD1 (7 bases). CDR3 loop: CASRGIGQEGETQYF. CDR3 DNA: TGTGCCAGCAGAGGAATCGGACAGGAGGGGGAGACCCAGTACTTC.